This is a list of T cell receptor beta chains from one sample in a study of cytomegalovirus exposure and HLA in healthy donors. Generated by immunoSEQ multiplex PCR, the TCRdb table keeps only in-frame clones and is missing some. The sample consists of roughly 160,000 clones, roughly 84% of them appearing once. Sequencing was carried out using PBMCs. The receptors stem from a boy aged 2 to 10 in good health and CMV-seronegative. The CDR3 runs from the conserved cysteine through the conserved F or W. The D gene is left open where the match is weak. Clone size is shown for a subset of rows, as once, few, many or a class of expanded clone.

V gene	J gene	D gene	clone size	CDR3 DNA	CDR3 protein
TRBV30	TRBJ1-3	NA	NA	TGTGCCTGGAGCGCTGCGGGAGGCACCATATATTTT	CAWSAAGGTIYF
TRBV5-6	TRBJ1-2	TRBD1	NA	TGTGCCAGCAGCCCAGACGGACAGGGGCCTAACTATGGCTACACCTTC	CASSPDGQGPNYGYTF
TRBV5-1	TRBJ2-7	TRBD2	once	TGCGCCAGCAGCTTGGGACTAGCGGGAGAGGAAGAGCAGTACTTC	CASSLGLAGEEEQYF
TRBV7-6	TRBJ2-5	NA	NA	TGTGCCAGCAGCTTAGAGGGACATGGGACCCAGTACTTC	CASSLEGHGTQYF
TRBV21-1	TRBJ2-1	NA	once	TGTGCCAGCAGCAAATTTAGTCTAGCTCAGTATGGGTTCTTC	CASSKFSLAQYGFF
TRBV2	TRBJ2-3	TRBD2	NA	TGTGCCAGCAGTGAAGCGGGGGGACTAGCGGGGCTCACAGATACGCAGTATTTT	CASSEAGGLAGLTDTQYF
TRBV13	TRBJ2-7	TRBD2	NA	TGTGCCAGCAGCTTGAGAGGGCTAGCGGGGTATACCTACGAGCAGTACTTC	CASSLRGLAGYTYEQYF
TRBV7-2	TRBJ2-7	NA	NA	TGTGCCAGCAGCTTAGGATCGTCGGGGATCTACGAGCAGTACTTC	CASSLGSSGIYEQYF
TRBV5-1	TRBJ2-2	NA	NA	TGCGCCAGCAGATGGCAGGTCATCGGGGAGCTGTTTTTT	CASRWQVIGELFF
TRBV7-2	TRBJ1-4	NA	once	TGTGCCAGCAGCTTAGACCAGGGGCCGGGGACTAATGAAAAACTGTTTTTT	CASSLDQGPGTNEKLFF
TRBV11-3	TRBJ2-5	NA	NA	TGTGCCAGCAGCTTAGATCCGCTGGCCTTCCCCGGAGGGACCCAGTACTTC	CASSLDPLAFPGGTQYF
TRBV5-1	TRBJ1-2	NA	NA	TGCGCCAGCAGCCCCGATGGGACAAATTACTATGGCTACACCTTC	CASSPDGTNYYGYTF
TRBV27	TRBJ1-2	NA	NA	TGTGCCAGCAGTTTTGGTTTCGGTGGGGCGGCGGGAAGCGGGGGCTACACCTTC	CASSFGFGGAAGSGGYTF
TRBV6-5	TRBJ1-2	TRBD1	NA	TGTGCCAGCAGGAGTACCTTTACAGGGGACTATGGCTACACCTTC	CASRSTFTGDYGYTF
TRBV10-2	TRBJ2-1	TRBD1	NA	TGCGCCAGCAGTGGACAGGGGGAGACCTACAATGAGCAGTTCTTC	CASSGQGETYNEQFF
TRBV2	TRBJ1-2	TRBD1	NA	TGTGCCAGCAGGGGGGGACAGGGGCTAGGAGGCTACACCTTC	CASRGGQGLGGYTF
TRBV27	TRBJ2-3	NA	once	TGTGCCAGCACCCAAACGAGGGAGAGCACAGATACGCAGTATTTT	CASTQTRESTDTQYF
TRBV7-9	TRBJ2-3	NA	NA	TGTTCCAGCAGCTTAGGGCGGGCCATCGGATTATCTAGCACAGATACGCAGTATTTT	CSSSLGRAIGLSSTDTQYF
TRBV27	TRBJ2-5	NA	NA	TGTGCCAGCAGTCTCCGGACTCAAGAGACCCAGTACTTC	CASSLRTQETQYF
TRBV6-1	TRBJ2-7	NA	NA	TGTGCCAGCAGTGAACAGGGAGGTATTGCCTACGAGCAGTACTTC	CASSEQGGIAYEQYF
TRBV6-6	TRBJ1-2	TRBD1	NA	TGTGCCAGCAGTGCCCCGGGACAGGGGAACTATGGCTACACCTTC	CASSAPGQGNYGYTF
TRBV11-2	TRBJ2-7	TRBD2	once	TGTGCCAGCAGCTTAGTCTGGACTAGCGGGATGATCGACGAGCAGTACTTC	CASSLVWTSGMIDEQYF
TRBV30	TRBJ1-2	TRBD1	NA	TGTGCCTGGAGTGACAGGGGGCCGGGCGGCTACACCTTC	CAWSDRGPGGYTF
TRBV28	TRBJ1-2	TRBD1	NA	TGTGCCAGCAGGTTACAGGGGGCAAATGGCTACACCTTC	CASRLQGANGYTF
TRBV6-4	TRBJ2-3	TRBD2	NA	TGTGCCAGCAGTGACCATAGCGGGTCCCGAGATACGCAGTATTTT	CASSDHSGSRDTQYF
TRBV19	TRBJ2-5	NA	NA	TGTGCCAGTAGTATAAGGTCTTCCCGGGGGCAAGAGACCCAGTACTTC	CASSIRSSRGQETQYF
TRBV7-2	TRBJ2-1	NA	NA	TGTGCCAGCAGCTTAGCACAGGTTTCACTCTTC	CASSLAQVSLF
TRBV27	TRBJ1-2	NA	NA	TGTGCCAGCAGTCTTATTTCCCCCAGGTTCGGCTATGGCTACACCTTC	CASSLISPRFGYGYTF
TRBV6-6	TRBJ2-2	TRBD1	NA	TGTGCCAGCAGTAGGGGGCAGTTAAGAGGGGAGCTGTTTTTT	CASSRGQLRGELFF
TRBV9	TRBJ2-3	NA	NA	TGTGCCAGCAGCGTAGCGCGAGACAACACAGATACGCAGTATTTT	CASSVARDNTDTQYF
TRBV7-9	TRBJ1-1	NA	NA	TGTGCCAGCAGCTTAACTGGCACTGAAGCTTTCTTT	CASSLTGTEAFF
TRBV19	TRBJ1-1	TRBD1	once	TGTGCCAGTAGTCCAACCGGCAGGGGGAAAACTGAAGCTTTCTTT	CASSPTGRGKTEAFF
TRBV4-1	TRBJ1-6	NA	NA	TGCGCCAGCAGCCAAGACGAGGGTTTTAATTCACCCCTCCACTTT	CASSQDEGFNSPLHF
TRBV18	TRBJ1-1	NA	NA	TGTGCCAGCTCACCCGTCCGCCTCGGGGCTTTCTTT	CASSPVRLGAFF
TRBV7-9	TRBJ2-3	NA	NA	TGTGCCAGCAGCTTAATGTCCGGGAACAGGGACACAGATACGCAGTATTTT	CASSLMSGNRDTDTQYF
TRBV5-6	TRBJ1-3	NA	NA	TGTGCCAGCGACCTGCAGGGCAATTCTGGAAACACCATATATTTT	CASDLQGNSGNTIYF
TRBV5-4	TRBJ2-1	NA	NA	TGTGCCAGCAGCTTGTTGCCTAGCCATCTGGATGAGCAGTTCTTC	CASSLLPSHLDEQFF
TRBV19	TRBJ1-2	NA	NA	TGTGCCAGTAGGAACGACGGAGGATCCTATGGCTACACCTTC	CASRNDGGSYGYTF
TRBV7-2	TRBJ1-3	NA	NA	TGTGCCAGCAGCTCAGGATCGGGGACCATATATTTT	CASSSGSGTIYF
TRBV11-3	TRBJ2-7	TRBD2	once	TGTGCCAGCAGTAAACGACTAGCGGGAGTTTACGAGCAGTACTTC	CASSKRLAGVYEQYF
TRBV5-1	TRBJ2-3	NA	NA	TGCGCCAGCAGCGGACTATTAGATACGCAGTATTTT	CASSGLLDTQYF
TRBV27	TRBJ2-1	NA	once	TGTGCCAGTCGACAGGAGAGGGGCCACAATGAGCAGTTCTTC	CASRQERGHNEQFF
TRBV5-6	TRBJ2-1	NA	NA	TGTGCCAGCAGCTTGGAAACGAGGGCCAACTACAATGAGCAGTTCTTC	CASSLETRANYNEQFF